This T cell receptor beta chain was sequenced in a study of PD-L1 blockade in urothelial cancer. Points on this clone: The antigen remains unidentified.

The assay was immunoSEQ multiplex PCR, and TCRdb's table has in-frame clones only and misses some. The data contain tens of thousands of clones, 86% of them seen just once; the ten biggest clones take up about 15%. V shed 7 bases and J shed 2 bases, with 17 bases lying between them. CDR3 length equals 14 residues. Germline V gene sequence: CDR1 GTSNPN, CDR2 SVGIG (reference sequence). The study's findings and limits: Better survival was forecast by a pretreatment blood TCR clonality below the median.

Time point described: pretreatment peripheral blood. The study collected 1 to 8 samples per patient, pretreatment and on-treatment. The sequence came from a man aged 55 to 70 with urothelial cancer. The chain joins TRBV30 to TRBJ1-1; perhaps TRBD1 as D (6 bases). Sequenced material: PBMCs, taken around atezolizumab (anti-PD-L1) treatment. Here the CDR3 reads CASTPETGNTEAFF. DNA of the CDR3: TGTGCCTCCACCCCGGAGACAGGAAACACTGAAGCTTTCTTT. Combining the CDR3 with reference TRBV30 and TRBJ1-1 gives the whole variable domain SQTIHQWPATLVQPVGSPLSLECTVEGTSNPNLYWYRQAAGRGLQLLFYSVGIGQISSEVPQNLSASRPQDRQFILSSKKLLLSDSGFYLCASTPETGNTEAFFGQGTRLTVV.